These 2 T cell receptor beta chains originate from one sample sequenced in a study of STAT5B mutations in CD4+ large granular lymphocyte leukemia. Clones were read by immunoSEQ multiplex PCR, and TCRdb kept only the in-frame ones, dropping some. This table has about 31,000 clones, over 65% appearing once. The source material was CD4+ T cells from blood buffy coats. These receptor sequences come from a human donor in good health.

This sequence joins TRBV5-1 and TRBJ2-2; unclear D gene. In germline, CDR1 is SGHRS, CDR2 YFSETQ. The length of the CDR3 is 14 residues. Trimming stripped 4 bases from V and 4 bases from J, with 11 bases between. The CDR3 is CASSQEAITGELFF. The CDR3 DNA reads as TGCGCCAGCAGCCAAGAAGCCATCACCGGGGAGCTGTTTTTT.

CDR3 coding DNA: TGTGCCAGCAGCTCGACCTGGGGGGGGTCCAAAAACATTCAGTACTTC. As protein: CASSSTWGGSKNIQYF. V is TRBV7-2 and J is TRBJ2-4; 7 bases are shared with TRBD2. Germline V lookup: CDR1 SGHTA, CDR2 FQGNSA. After removal of 4 bases from V and 2 bases from J, the junction contained 8 bases not matched to a gene. The CDR3 has 16 residues.